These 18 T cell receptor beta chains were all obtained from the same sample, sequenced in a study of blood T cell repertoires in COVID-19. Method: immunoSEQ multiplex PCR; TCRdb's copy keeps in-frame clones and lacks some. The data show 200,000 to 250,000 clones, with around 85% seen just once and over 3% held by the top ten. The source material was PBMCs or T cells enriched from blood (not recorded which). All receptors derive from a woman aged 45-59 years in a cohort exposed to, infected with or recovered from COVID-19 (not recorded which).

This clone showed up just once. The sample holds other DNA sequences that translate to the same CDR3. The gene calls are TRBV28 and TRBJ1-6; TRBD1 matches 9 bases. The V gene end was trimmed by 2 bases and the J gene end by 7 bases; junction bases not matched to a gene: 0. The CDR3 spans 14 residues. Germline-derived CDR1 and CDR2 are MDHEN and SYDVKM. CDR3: CASSLGTGNSPLHF. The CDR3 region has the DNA TGTGCCAGCAGTTTAGGGACAGGGAATTCACCCCTCCACTTT.

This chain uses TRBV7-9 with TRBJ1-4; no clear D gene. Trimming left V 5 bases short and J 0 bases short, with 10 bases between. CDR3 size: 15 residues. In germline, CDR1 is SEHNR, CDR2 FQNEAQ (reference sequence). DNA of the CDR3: TGTGCCAGCAGCAGAGGGTCCGCAACTAATGAAAAACTGTTTTTT. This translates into CASSRGSATNEKLFF.

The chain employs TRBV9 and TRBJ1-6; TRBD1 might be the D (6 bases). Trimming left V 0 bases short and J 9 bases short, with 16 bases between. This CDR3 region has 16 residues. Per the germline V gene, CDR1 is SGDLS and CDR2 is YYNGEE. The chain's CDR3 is CASSVDPQGVASPLHF. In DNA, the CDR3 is TGTGCCAGCAGCGTAGACCCACAGGGTGTTGCTTCACCCCTCCACTTT.

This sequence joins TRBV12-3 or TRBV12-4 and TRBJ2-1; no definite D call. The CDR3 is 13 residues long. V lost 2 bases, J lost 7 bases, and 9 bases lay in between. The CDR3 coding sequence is TGTGCCAGCAGTTTAATCCCCCAAAATGAGCAGTTCTTC. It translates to CASSLIPQNEQFF.

CDR3 sequence (DNA): TGTGCCACCAGTAGCTTCACCACAGATACGCAGTATTTT. It is translated as CATSSFTTDTQYF. The chain recombines TRBV24-1 with TRBJ2-3, with D unclear. Germline CDR1 and CDR2: KGHDR and SFDVKD. The CDR3 covers 13 residues. V lost 6 bases and J lost 2, with 8 bases in between.

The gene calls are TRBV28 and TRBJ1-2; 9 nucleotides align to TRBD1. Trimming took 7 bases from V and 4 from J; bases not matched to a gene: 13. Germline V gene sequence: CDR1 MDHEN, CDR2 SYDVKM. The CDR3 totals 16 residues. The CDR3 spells CASTEITGGVRYGYTF. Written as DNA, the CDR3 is TGTGCCAGCACCGAAATCACAGGGGGCGTCCGCTATGGCTACACCTTC.

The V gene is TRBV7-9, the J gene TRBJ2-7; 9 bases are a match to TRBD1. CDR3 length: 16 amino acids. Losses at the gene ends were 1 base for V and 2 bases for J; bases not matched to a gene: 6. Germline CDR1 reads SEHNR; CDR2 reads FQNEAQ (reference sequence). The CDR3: CASSLVLRQGAYEQYF. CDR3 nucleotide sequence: TGTGCCAGCAGCTTAGTTTTGCGACAGGGGGCCTACGAGCAGTACTTC. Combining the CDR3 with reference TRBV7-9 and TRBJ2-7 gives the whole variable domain DTGVSQNPRHKITKRGQNVTFRCDPISEHNRLYWYRQTLGQGPEFLTYFQNEAQLEKSRLLSDRFSAERPKGSFSTLEIQRTEQGDSAMYLCASSLVLRQGAYEQYFGPGTRLTVT.

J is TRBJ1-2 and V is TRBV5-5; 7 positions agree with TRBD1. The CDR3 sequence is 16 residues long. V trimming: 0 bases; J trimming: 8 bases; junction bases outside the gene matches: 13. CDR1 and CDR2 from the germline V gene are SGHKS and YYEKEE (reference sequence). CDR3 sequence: CASSLGPTGAPVGYTF. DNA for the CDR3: TGTGCCAGCAGCTTGGGCCCCACAGGGGCTCCGGTCGGCTACACCTTC.

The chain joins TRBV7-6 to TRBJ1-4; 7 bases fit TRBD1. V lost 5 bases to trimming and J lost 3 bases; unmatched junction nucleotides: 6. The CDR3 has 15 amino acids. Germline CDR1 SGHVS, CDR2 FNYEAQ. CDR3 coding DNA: TGTGCCAGCAGCCCTAGGGGACAGTCTAATGAAAAACTGTTTTTT. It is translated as CASSPRGQSNEKLFF.

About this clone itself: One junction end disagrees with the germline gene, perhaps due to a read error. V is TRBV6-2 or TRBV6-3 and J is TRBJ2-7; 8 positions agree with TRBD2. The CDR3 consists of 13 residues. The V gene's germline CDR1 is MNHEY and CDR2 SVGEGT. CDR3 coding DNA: TGTGCCAGCAGTTATGGGGCTAGCGGGTCCCAGCACTTC. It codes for CASSYGASGSQHF.

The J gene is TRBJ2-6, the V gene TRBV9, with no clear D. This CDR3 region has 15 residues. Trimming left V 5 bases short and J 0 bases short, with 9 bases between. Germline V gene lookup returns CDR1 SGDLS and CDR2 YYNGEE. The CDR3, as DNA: TGTGCCAGCAGTAAGGAGAGCTCTGGGGCCAACGTCCTGACTTTC. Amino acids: CASSKESSGANVLTF.

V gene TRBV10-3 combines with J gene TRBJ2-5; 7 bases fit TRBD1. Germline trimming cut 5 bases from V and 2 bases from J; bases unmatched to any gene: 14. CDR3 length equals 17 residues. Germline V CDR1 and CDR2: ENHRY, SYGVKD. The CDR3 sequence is CAISPGTEYSYQETQYF. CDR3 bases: TGTGCCATCAGTCCCGGGACAGAATATTCCTATCAAGAGACCCAGTACTTC.

The CDR3 here is CASSSTGGRDNQPQHF. The CDR3 DNA reads TGTGCCAGCAGCTCAACAGGGGGTAGAGACAATCAGCCCCAGCATTTT. The chain joins TRBV7-2 to TRBJ1-5, with TRBD1 identical over 8 bases. The germline V gene has CDR1 SGHTA and CDR2 FQGNSA. The CDR3 contains 16 residues. The V gene end was trimmed by 4 bases and the J gene end by 3 bases; junction bases not matched to a gene: 8.

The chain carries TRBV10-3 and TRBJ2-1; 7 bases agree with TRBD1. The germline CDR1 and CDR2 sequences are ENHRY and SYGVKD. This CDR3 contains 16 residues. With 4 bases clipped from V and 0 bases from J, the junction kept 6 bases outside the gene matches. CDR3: CAISAEQGSSYNEQFF. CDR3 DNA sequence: TGTGCCATCAGTGCCGAACAGGGGAGCTCCTACAATGAGCAGTTCTTC.

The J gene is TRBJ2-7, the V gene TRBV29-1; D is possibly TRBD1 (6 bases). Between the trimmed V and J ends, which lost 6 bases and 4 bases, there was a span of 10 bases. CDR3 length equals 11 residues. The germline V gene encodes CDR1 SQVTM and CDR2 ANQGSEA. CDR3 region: CSVAGAYEQYF. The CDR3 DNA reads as TGCAGCGTCGCAGGGGCGTACGAGCAGTACTTC.

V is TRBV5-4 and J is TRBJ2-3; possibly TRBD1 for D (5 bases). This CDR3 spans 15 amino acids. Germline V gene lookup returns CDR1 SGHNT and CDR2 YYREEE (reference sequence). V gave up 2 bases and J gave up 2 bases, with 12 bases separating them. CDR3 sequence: CASSFDTGFTDTQYF. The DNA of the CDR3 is TGTGCCAGCAGCTTCGATACAGGTTTCACAGATACGCAGTATTTT.

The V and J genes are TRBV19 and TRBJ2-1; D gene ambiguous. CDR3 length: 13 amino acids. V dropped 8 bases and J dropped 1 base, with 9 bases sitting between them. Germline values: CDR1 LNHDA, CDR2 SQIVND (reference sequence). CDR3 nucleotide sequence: TGTGCCAGTTGTGGCAGTTCCTACAATGAGCAGTTCTTC. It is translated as CASCGSSYNEQFF.

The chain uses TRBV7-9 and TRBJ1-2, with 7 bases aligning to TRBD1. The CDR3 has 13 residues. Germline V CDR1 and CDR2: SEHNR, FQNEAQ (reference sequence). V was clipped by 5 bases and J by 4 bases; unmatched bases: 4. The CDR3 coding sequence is TGTGCCAGCAGCGCCCAGGGGGGCTATGGCTACACCTTC. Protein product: CASSAQGGYGYTF.